The 16 T cell receptor beta chains below were found in one sample sequenced in a study of T cell changes during pregnancy in multiple sclerosis. Assay: immunoSEQ multiplex PCR; the TCRdb copy retains only in-frame clones and omits some. This table has tens of thousands of clones, roughly 87% appearing once. The source was peripheral blood, collected in the second trimester of pregnancy. The receptors were sampled from a female donor in good health, enrolled as a control in a pregnancy study.

This clone was seen a handful of times. The V call is TRBV28, the J call TRBJ1-1, with D perhaps TRBD1 (6 bases). CDR1 and CDR2 (germline): MDHEN, SYDVKM. The CDR3 extends over 15 amino acids. The ends were cut back, 6 bases at V and 1 base at J, with 15 bases in the middle. CDR3 sequence reads: CASSPAQGKNTEAFF. As DNA, the CDR3 is TGTGCCAGCAGCCCCGCCCAGGGGAAGAACACTGAAGCTTTCTTT. Combining the CDR3 with reference TRBV28 and TRBJ1-1 gives the whole variable domain DVKVTQSSRYLVKRTGEKVFLECVQDMDHENMFWYRQDPGLGLRLIYFSYDVKMKEKGDIPEGYSVSREKKERFSLILESASTNQTSMYLCASSPAQGKNTEAFFGQGTRLTVV.

This clone is a singleton in its sample. The CDR3 DNA reads TGCAGCGCGATCAAATTTTCGGAGGGCGTCACCGGGGAGCTGTTTTTT. Translation gives CSAIKFSEGVTGELFF. V is TRBV29-1 and J is TRBJ2-2, with a possible D match to TRBD2 (6 bases). The CDR3 consists of 16 residues. Germline assignment: CDR1 SQVTM and CDR2 ANQGSEA. V lost 7 bases, J lost 4 bases, and 22 bases lay in between.

V gene TRBV5-1 combines with J gene TRBJ1-2; TRBD1 aligns across 8 bases. V dropped 4 bases and J dropped 5; count of bases not matched to a gene: 7. The germline gives CDR1 SGHRS, CDR2 YFSETQ. The CDR3 spans 14 residues. The CDR3: CASSPDRAGYGYTF. In nucleotides, the CDR3 is TGCGCCAGCAGCCCGGACAGGGCGGGATATGGCTACACCTTC.

The chain combines TRBV13 with TRBJ2-5, with 9 nucleotides matching TRBD1. TRBJ2-7 matches the DNA end more closely, so the J call is doubtful. Germline V gene sequence: CDR1 PRHDT, CDR2 FYEKMQ (reference sequence). The CDR3 covers 13 residues. In DNA, the CDR3 is TGTGCCAGCAGCCCAGGACAGGGGTACGAGCAGTACTTC. This translates into CASSPGQGYEQYF.

This chain joins TRBV6-5 and TRBJ2-7; D might be TRBD1 (5 bases). CDR1 MNHEY and CDR2 SVGAGI come from the germline V gene. The germline V and J ends were trimmed by 0 bases and 2 bases, with 14 bases remaining between them. The CDR3 is 16 amino acids. CDR3 sequence reads: CASSYSQGGITYEQYF. CDR3 DNA: TGTGCCAGCAGTTACTCTCAGGGTGGGATAACCTACGAGCAGTACTTC.

The chain joins TRBV5-6 to TRBJ1-1; possible D gene TRBD1, 5 bases. CDR3 size: 15 residues. The V gene's germline CDR1 is SGHDT and CDR2 YYEEEE. V shed 0 bases and J shed 0 bases, with 9 bases lying between them. Written as DNA, the CDR3 is TGTGCCAGCAGCTTGGATCGGGGGATGAACACTGAAGCTTTCTTT. This gives the protein CASSLDRGMNTEAFF.

The chain combines TRBV11-2 with TRBJ2-3, with 8 positions matching TRBD1. The CDR3 runs 15 residues. Germline CDR1 SGHAT, CDR2 FQNNGV. Germline trimming cut 1 base from V and 2 bases from J; bases unmatched to any gene: 2. The DNA for the CDR3 is TGTGCCAGCAGCTTAGGGACAGGGACCACAGATACGCAGTATTTT. It encodes CASSLGTGTTDTQYF.

The J gene is TRBJ1-2, the V gene TRBV2, with D unresolved. V was pared by 3 bases and J by 4 bases, with 9 bases between. The CDR3 is made up of 13 amino acids. The germline gives CDR1 SNHLY, CDR2 FYNNEI. CDR3 nucleotides: TGTGCCAGCAGTGACCACTTACTCTATGGCTACACCTTC. Residues: CASSDHLLYGYTF.

The chain recombines TRBV18 with TRBJ2-3; possibly TRBD2 for D (5 bases). Trimming took off 3 bases at V and 6 bases at J, with 19 bases between the two ends. This CDR3 has 16 residues. Germline-derived CDR1 and CDR2 are KGHSH and LQKENI. The CDR3 sequence is CASSPYLGVQADTQYF. DNA for the CDR3: TGTGCCAGCTCACCCTACCTCGGGGTTCAAGCGGATACGCAGTATTTT.

This chain uses TRBV7-2 with TRBJ1-4; D gene uncertain. Per the germline V gene, CDR1 is SGHTA and CDR2 is FQGNSA. CDR3 length: 13 amino acids. V shed 3 bases and J shed 4 bases, with 6 bases lying between them. The CDR3 reads CASSFGLNEKLFF. The CDR3 DNA follows: TGTGCCAGCAGCTTTGGGCTTAATGAAAAACTGTTTTTT.

The V call is TRBV6-5, the J call TRBJ2-6; D not resolved. V lost 6 bases and J lost 0, with 9 bases in between. Germline values: CDR1 MNHEY, CDR2 SVGAGI. This CDR3 has 15 amino acids. CDR3 residues: CASSLSSSGANVLTF. DNA of the CDR3: TGTGCCAGCAGCCTCTCTAGCTCTGGGGCCAACGTCCTGACTTTC.

The chain recombines TRBV4-1 with TRBJ2-5; perhaps TRBD1 as D (6 bases). The V end lost 3 bases, the J end lost 5 bases, and 13 bases lay between the germline ends. Germline CDR1 reads MGHRA; CDR2 reads YSYEKL. The CDR3 has 14 residues. Here the CDR3 reads CASSHDGTSETQYF. The CDR3 coding sequence is TGCGCCAGCAGCCATGATGGGACATCCGAGACCCAGTACTTC.

The chain combines TRBV27 with TRBJ1-6; the D is unclear. The CDR3 has 17 residues. V dropped 6 bases and J dropped 0 bases, with 15 bases sitting between them. Germline-derived CDR1 and CDR2 are MNHEY and SMNVEV (reference sequence). Here the CDR3 reads CASSPGWRSSYNSPLHF. CDR3 bases: TGTGCCAGCAGCCCGGGGTGGAGGAGCTCCTATAATTCACCCCTCCACTTT.

V usage is TRBV27 and J usage is TRBJ1-5; the D gene is possibly TRBD1 (6 bases). The CDR3 consists of 14 residues. The V gene's germline CDR1 is MNHEY and CDR2 SMNVEV (reference sequence). V lost 3 bases, J lost 7 bases, and 13 bases lay in between. CDR3 DNA sequence: TGTGCCAGCAGTTTCGGGGGGGCGGGGCAGCCCCAGCATTTT. Protein: CASSFGGAGQPQHF.

The chain combines TRBV2 with TRBJ2-1, with 9 bases matching TRBD2. Germline-derived CDR1 and CDR2 are SNHLY and FYNNEI. The CDR3 consists of 13 residues. V trimming: 6 bases; J trimming: 6 bases; junction bases outside the gene matches: 3. CDR3 protein: CASSPSGVNEQFF. The CDR3 coding sequence is TGTGCCAGCAGCCCTAGCGGGGTCAATGAGCAGTTCTTC.

The chain uses TRBV13 and TRBJ2-7, with TRBD1 matching over 10 bases. The CDR3 contains 17 residues. The V gene end was trimmed by 4 bases and the J gene end by 4 bases; junction bases not matched to a gene: 13. Germline loops: CDR1 PRHDT, CDR2 FYEKMQ (reference sequence). CDR3 in amino acids: CASSYGTGAIKAYEQYF. The CDR3 bases are TGTGCCAGCAGCTATGGGACAGGGGCGATCAAAGCTTACGAGCAGTACTTC. Complete variable domain (other parts from reference TRBV13 and TRBJ2-7): AAGVIQSPRHLIKEKRETATLKCYPIPRHDTVYWYQQGPGQDPQFLISFYEKMQSDKGSIPDRFSAQQFSDYHSELNMSSLELGDSALYFCASSYGTGAIKAYEQYFGPGTRLTVT.